There are a few counts of the clone carrying this T cell receptor beta chain. Its antigen remains unidentified. One entry per CDR3 protein results from TCRdb running MiXCR on the 5' RACE reads. The table shows about 900,000 distinct CDR3 sequences, with around 12% occurring only once. The V end was cut by 0 bases, the J end by 4 bases, with 9 bases between. This CDR3 region has 14 residues. Germline V lookup: CDR1 MGHRA, CDR2 YSYEKL. This entry is derived from a study of identical twins. Broader study findings: Conclusions were based on cross-sectional statistical analysis, without following the same donors. For out-of-frame alpha sequences shared by twins, low generation probability was in excess.

These data were also filed under a second study, of yellow fever vaccine responses in identical twins. From that second work: The authors reported partly convergent, partly personalized vaccine responses in identical twins.

Input material: PBMCs. The V call is TRBV4-1, the J call TRBJ1-2; D remains ambiguous. This receptor was taken from a woman aged 18-29 years in good health. CDR3 region: CASSQDRSGYGYTF. The CDR3 DNA follows: TGCGCCAGCAGCCAAGATCGATCGGGCTATGGCTACACCTTC.